This TCR beta chain was captured in a study of blood T cell repertoires in COVID-19. Clones were read by immunoSEQ multiplex PCR, and TCRdb kept only the in-frame ones, dropping some. The data hold 150,000 to 200,000 clones, with almost 85% observed a single time. Germline CDR1 and CDR2: SGDLS and YYNGEE. The V gene lost 7 bases and the J gene lost 2 bases, with 4 bases spanning the gap. The CDR3 extends over 12 amino acids. This clonotype was sampled from a man aged 40-49 years who had recovered from COVID-19. Sequenced input: peripheral blood. The chain links TRBV9 to TRBJ2-6; D unclear. The CDR3 reads CASSAGANVLTF. The CDR3 nucleotides are TGTGCCAGCTCTGCTGGGGCCAACGTCCTGACTTTC.